Shown below are 17 T cell receptor beta chains from a single sample sequenced in a study of identical twins (dated by TCRdb to about 2016). The library relied on 5' RACE. Sequencing used an Illumina HiSeq 2000. TCRdb ran its own pipeline on the public reads, namely fastp trimming at Q25 and MiXCR clone calling, and kept in-frame beta chains. CDR3 protein duplicates are merged, each entry listing the most common genes and DNA. The sample data list 200,000 to 250,000 distinct CDR3 sequences, and approximately 12% of these were observed just once. Jointly, the top ten make up 4% of the sample. These data were also filed under a second study, of yellow fever vaccine responses in identical twins.

The sequencing sample was made of memory (CD45RO+) T cells sorted from blood. Reading the label with the study, this specimen's cell subset or site is: CD45RO+ enriched T cells. The receptors were sampled from a woman aged 18-29 years in good health.

This clonotype was picked up a small number of times. The rearrangement joins TRBV4-2 to TRBJ2-5; 9 bases align to TRBD2. CDR1 is LGHNA and CDR2 is YNFKEQ in the germline V gene. CDR3 length: 16 residues. The J segment lost 5 bases and the V segment lost 3 bases, leaving 10 bases of the junction unmatched. CDR3 amino acids: CASSHSLAGERETQYF. Here the CDR3 DNA reads TGTGCCAGCAGCCATTCTTTAGCGGGAGAACGGGAGACCCAGTACTTC.

This clonotype was counted between two and nine times. The rearrangement links TRBV6-5 to TRBJ1-6, with 11 bases fitting TRBD1. Trimming took 4 bases from V and 7 from J; bases not matched to a gene: 9. The CDR3 is 17 amino acids. The germline CDR1 and CDR2 sequences are MNHEY and SVGAGI. The CDR3 reads CASSLRGTGGRNSPLHF. CDR3 nucleotide sequence: TGTGCCAGCAGTTTGAGAGGGACAGGGGGTAGAAATTCACCCCTCCACTTT.

In this sample, this clonotype turned up many times. The chain recombines TRBV29-1 with TRBJ2-1; D is possibly TRBD2 (6 bases). The CDR3 is 13 amino acids. V shed 3 bases and J shed 7 bases, with 13 bases lying between them. CDR1 is SQVTM and CDR2 is ANQGSEA in the germline V gene. CDR3 sequence (DNA): TGCAGCGTTGATCGGAGGGGTTGGAATGAGCAGTTCTTC. This sequence encodes CSVDRRGWNEQFF.

The chain joins TRBV9 to TRBJ2-2, with 7 bases identical to TRBD1. V gave up 7 bases and J gave up 2 bases; unmatched junction bases: 14. The CDR3 runs to 17 residues. Germline values: CDR1 SGDLS, CDR2 YYNGEE. The CDR3 spells CASAFPLDRVNTGELFF. DNA of the CDR3: TGTGCCAGCGCCTTCCCCCTTGACAGGGTCAACACCGGGGAGCTGTTTTTT.

The chain uses TRBV12-3 or TRBV12-4 and TRBJ2-1; 9 positions agree with TRBD1. The CDR3 loop spans 19 amino acids. The CDR3 bases are TGTACCATCAGTTTGCTAGACAGGGGGAGCCGGGTAAACGACAATGAGCAGTTCTTC. Protein product: CTISLLDRGSRVNDNEQFF.

This clonotype was detected a few times. This sequence joins TRBV2 and TRBJ1-6; D perhaps matches TRBD1 (5 bases). Germline CDR1 and CDR2: SNHLY and FYNNEI. Trimming cost V 6 bases and J 7 bases, with 13 bases left between them. The CDR3 sequence is 14 residues long. In DNA, the CDR3 is TGTGCCAGCAGGGCAGGGAGGTGGAATTCACCCCTCCACTTT. It encodes CASRAGRWNSPLHF.

A few counts support this clonotype. The V and J genes are TRBV7-2 and TRBJ2-2, with D perhaps matching TRBD1 (5 bases). V dropped 5 bases and J dropped 4 bases, with 14 bases sitting between them. The germline gives CDR1 SGHTA, CDR2 FQGNSA. The CDR3 covers 15 residues. CDR3 amino acids: CASSLDSSRTGELFF. In DNA form, the CDR3 reads TGTGCCAGCAGCCTAGACAGCAGTCGCACCGGGGAGCTGTTTTTT.

This clonotype was detected a few times. The chain employs TRBV3-1 and TRBJ1-4; D is uncertain. This CDR3 is 12 amino acids long. V was cut by 5 bases and J by 5 bases, with 6 bases left in between. CDR1 and CDR2 from the germline V gene are LGHDT and YNNKEL (reference sequence). As DNA, the CDR3 is TGTGCCAGCAGCTACCTCAATGAAAAACTGTTTTTT. Amino acid sequence: CASSYLNEKLFF.

This clonotype has just a few counts. The chain joins TRBV20-1 to TRBJ2-3, with 15 bases identical to TRBD2. V gave up 0 bases and J gave up 9 bases; unmatched junction bases: 4. The CDR3 spans 15 residues. Germline loops: CDR1 DFQATT, CDR2 SNEGSKA (reference sequence). The CDR3 bases are TGCAGTGCTAGAGATGGACTAGCGGGAGGGAGGACGCAGTATTTT. Protein: CSARDGLAGGRTQYF.

This clonotype was recorded at least ten times. The chain links TRBV9 to TRBJ2-7, with D possibly matching TRBD2 (5 bases). This CDR3 has 15 amino acids. Germline lookup yields CDR1 SGDLS and CDR2 YYNGEE. V was pared by 0 bases and J by 0 bases, with 10 bases between. The CDR3 loop is CASSVAPGNSYEQYF. The DNA for the CDR3 is TGTGCCAGCAGCGTAGCGCCGGGGAACTCCTACGAGCAGTACTTC.

This chain joins TRBV21-1 and TRBJ2-3; the table's D call, TRBD1, was not checked against the DNA. TRBV21-1 is a documented pseudogene. The CDR3 extends over 19 amino acids. CDR3 residues: CASSKAKPDGTRVRDTQYF. CDR3 nucleotide sequence: TGTGCCAGCAGCAAAGCGAAACCCGACGGAACCCGGGTTCGAGATACGCAGTATTTT.

This clonotype was found a few times. The rearrangement joins TRBV5-1 to TRBJ1-6; tentatively, D is TRBD1 (5 bases). Germline-derived CDR1 and CDR2 are SGHRS and YFSETQ. Trimming removed 2 bases from V and 7 bases from J, with 13 bases in between. The CDR3 runs to 15 residues. This chain's CDR3 is CASSFTAGKNSPLHF. CDR3 coding DNA: TGCGCCAGCAGCTTTACAGCAGGGAAGAATTCACCCCTCCACTTT. The full variable domain, its missing parts supplied by reference TRBV5-1 and TRBJ1-6, is KAGVTQTPRYLIKTRGQQVTLSCSPISGHRSVSWYQQTPGQGLQFLFEYFSETQRNKGNFPGRFSGRQFSNSRSEMNVSTLELGDSALYLCASSFTAGKNSPLHFGNGTRLTVT.

The gene calls are TRBV9 and TRBJ2-1; D may match TRBD1 or TRBD2 (5 bases each). Germline values: CDR1 SGDLS, CDR2 YYNGEE. The CDR3 sequence is 16 residues long. The V and J ends lost 3 bases and 4 bases respectively, with 17 bases between them. The CDR3 region has the DNA TGTGCCAGCAGCGCCTCCGGGACCCAATATTACAATGAGCAGTTCTTC. The encoded protein is CASSASGTQYYNEQFF.

The DNA of the CDR3 is TGTGCCAGCAGTGAAGCCTACGGGACATTGTACGAGCAGTACTTC. It translates to CASSEAYGTLYEQYF. J is TRBJ2-7 and V is TRBV6-1, with D tentatively TRBD1 (6 bases). The CDR3 sequence is 15 residues long. Germline V gene sequence: CDR1 MNHNS, CDR2 SASEGT. V was cut by 0 bases and J by 4 bases, with 13 bases left in between.

The chain carries TRBV7-2 and TRBJ2-3; D ambiguous. V lost 5 bases and J lost 4, with 10 bases in between. CDR1 SGHTA and CDR2 FQGNSA come from the germline V gene. This CDR3 comprises 13 residues. The CDR3 here is CASSPTMADTQYF. The CDR3 DNA reads TGTGCCAGCAGCCCAACTATGGCAGATACGCAGTATTTT.

This clonotype was recorded a few times. The chain has TRBV24-1 and TRBJ2-2, with D perhaps matching TRBD1 (6 bases). Germline V gene lookup returns CDR1 KGHDR and CDR2 SFDVKD. V lost 1 base to trimming and J lost 1 base, with 15 bases between them. This CDR3 has 18 residues. The chain's CDR3 is CATSDLADRSGNTGELFF. DNA of the CDR3: TGTGCCACCAGTGATTTAGCTGACAGGTCCGGGAACACCGGGGAGCTGTTTTTT.

This rearrangement joins TRBV5-8 to TRBJ2-3; D is uncertain. Looked up from germline, CDR1 is SGHTS and CDR2 is YDEGEE. The CDR3 sequence is 15 residues long. Trimming shortened V by 0 bases and J by 4 bases, and 12 bases separated the two germline ends. The CDR3 is CASSLVWKTADTQYF. The CDR3 DNA reads as TGTGCCAGCAGCTTGGTATGGAAAACGGCAGATACGCAGTATTTT.